A single sample gave rise to the 12 T cell receptor beta chains below, sequenced in a study of cytomegalovirus exposure and HLA in healthy donors. The PCR was carried out with 60 Vbeta primers and 13 Jbeta primers. The protocol was immunoSEQ multiplex PCR, while the TCRdb copy is restricted to in-frame clones and leaves out a portion. Here the sample spans 150,000 to 200,000 clones, 70% to 80% being singletons. Source material: PBMCs. These receptors all stem from a woman aged 30 to 39 in good health and CMV-seropositive.

The CDR3 coding sequence is TGTGCCAGCAGCCTTTTTCCTAGAGAACAGCCCCAGCATTTT. Translating it yields CASSLFPREQPQHF. The genes are TRBV7-2 and TRBJ1-5; unclear D gene. CDR1 and CDR2 (germline): SGHTA, FQGNSA. The germline V and J ends were trimmed by 5 bases and 7 bases, with 15 bases remaining between them. CDR3 length equals 14 residues.

This sequence joins TRBV6-5 and TRBJ2-2; the match to TRBD1 covers 9 bases. The CDR3 length is 14 residues. Germline CDR1 and CDR2: MNHEY and SVGAGI. With 9 bases clipped from V and 6 bases from J, the junction kept 8 bases outside the gene matches. DNA for the CDR3: TGTGCCAGTAGGGACAGGGCTATCGCCGGGGAGCTGTTTTTT. Encoded protein: CASRDRAIAGELFF.

This chain joins TRBV28 and TRBJ2-6; no definite D call. Trimming stripped 8 bases from V and 4 bases from J, with 15 bases between. Germline CDR1 and CDR2: MDHEN and SYDVKM. The CDR3 length is 15 residues. The CDR3 bases are TGTGCCAGCGGGTCTAGTCCTCTGGGGGCCAACGTCCTGACTTTC. Translated: CASGSSPLGANVLTF.

The V gene is TRBV5-6, the J gene TRBJ2-5, with D possibly being TRBD2 (6 bases). Between the trimmed V and J ends, which lost 0 bases and 5 bases, there was a span of 8 bases. The germline V gene has CDR1 SGHDT and CDR2 YYEEEE. This CDR3 spans 13 amino acids. The chain's CDR3 is CASSLGRDETQYF. For the CDR3, the DNA is TGTGCCAGCAGCTTGGGGAGGGACGAGACCCAGTACTTC.

V usage is TRBV7-2 and J usage is TRBJ2-5, with no clear D. The J call is in doubt because the DNA end fits TRBJ2-7 better. Germline V gene data show CDR1 as SGHTA and CDR2 as FQGNSA. The CDR3 has 11 residues. The DNA of the CDR3 is TGTGCCAGCAGCTCCTTCCACGAGCAGTACTTC. Translated: CASSSFHEQYF.

V usage is TRBV9 and J usage is TRBJ1-3; D is possibly TRBD1 (5 bases). Looked up from germline, CDR1 is SGDLS and CDR2 is YYNGEE. The CDR3 has 16 residues. Trimming took 0 bases from V and 4 from J, leaving 14 bases between them. DNA of the CDR3: TGTGCCAGCAGCGTAGTCGGGGGGTTCGCCGGAAACACCATATATTTT. Translating it yields CASSVVGGFAGNTIYF.

The sample holds one count of this clone. This rearrangement joins TRBV4-3 to TRBJ1-4; tentative D call: TRBD1 (6 bases). Germline loops: CDR1 LGHNA, CDR2 YSLEER. The CDR3 covers 15 residues. V shed 0 bases and J shed 10 bases, with 15 bases lying between them. The CDR3 spells CASSQDRQGWGKLFF. CDR3 nucleotide sequence: TGCGCCAGCAGCCAAGATCGGCAGGGGTGGGGAAAACTGTTTTTT.

This clone was seen once. The V gene is TRBV13, the J gene TRBJ2-7; 12 bases align to TRBD2. The germline V gene has CDR1 PRHDT and CDR2 FYEKMQ (reference sequence). The CDR3 is 16 residues long. V shed 5 bases and J 6 bases; nucleotides not matched to a gene: 11. The DNA for the CDR3 is TGTGCCAGCAGCCGACTAGCGGGAGCCCCCGGGGGCGAGCAGTACTTC. Residues: CASSRLAGAPGGEQYF.

The gene calls are TRBV19 and TRBJ2-2; D not resolved. Deletions cut 3 bases from V and 8 bases from J, with 16 bases between. Germline V gene sequence: CDR1 LNHDA, CDR2 SQIVND (reference sequence). This CDR3 contains 15 residues. DNA for the CDR3: TGTGCCAGTAGTATGGTCCGGAGTGTCGAGGGGGAGCTGTTTTTT. It codes for CASSMVRSVEGELFF. The full variable domain, in which reference TRBV19 and TRBJ2-2 provide the parts outside the CDR3, is DGGITQSPKYLFRKEGQNVTLSCEQNLNHDAMYWYRQDPGQGLRLIYYSQIVNDFQKGDIAEGYSVSREKKESFPLTVTSAQKNPTAFYLCASSMVRSVEGELFFGEGSRLTVL.

The chain combines TRBV5-1 with TRBJ2-7, with D possibly TRBD1 on 6 matching bases. Germline V gives CDR1 SGHRS, CDR2 YFSETQ. V lost 0 bases, J lost 4 bases, and 17 bases lay in between. The CDR3 covers 16 residues. The CDR3, as DNA: TGCGCCAGCAGCTTGGCCCCGTCCGGGACACCGTACGAGCAGTACTTC. This encodes CASSLAPSGTPYEQYF.

This chain connects TRBV19 to TRBJ1-5, with a weak D call TRBD1 (5 bases). Trimming took 5 bases from V and 0 from J, leaving 11 bases between them. The CDR3 is 15 residues long. CDR1 is LNHDA and CDR2 is SQIVND in the germline V gene (reference sequence). DNA for the CDR3: TGTGCCAGTAGTTCTCTCGGGGGTAGCAATCAGCCCCAGCATTTT. Translating it yields CASSSLGGSNQPQHF.

The rearrangement links TRBV5-1 to TRBJ2-6, with TRBD1 matching 12 bases. CDR3 length: 18 residues. The germline V gene has CDR1 SGHRS and CDR2 YFSETQ. V lost 4 bases to trimming and J lost 2 bases; unmatched junction nucleotides: 7. CDR3 DNA sequence: TGCGCCAGCAGCCCGGGACAGGGGGCGCCGACTGGGGCCAACGTCCTGACTTTC. It codes for CASSPGQGAPTGANVLTF.